This T cell receptor (beta chain) stems from a study of vaccination and CD4 T cells after COVID-19. Looking at the study overall: Post-diagnosis, post-COVID samples were collected after a median around 100 days, ranging 35 to 161.

Study findings and constraints: Only relatively few convalescent patients were studied, and early post-infection timepoints were not analyzed.

V lost 5 bases and J lost 3; bases outside the gene matches: 5. The CDR3 is 15 residues long. Germline lookup yields CDR1 SGHNT and CDR2 YENEEA. On this clonotype: Its antigen is undetermined.

Cultured CD4+ T cell DNA was sequenced using the Oncomine TCR Beta short-read assay. TCRdb independently ran MiXCR on the PCR reads; one entry per CDR3 protein. The profile shows around 20,000 distinct CDR3 sequences, 45% to 60% of them singletons. Treatment in this sample: roughly 11-day PBMC culture with coronavirus spike peptide pools or control peptides (ViraFEST assay). The rearrangement uses TRBV11-3 and TRBJ2-2, with 8 bases that match TRBD1. The input for sequencing was CD4+ T cells from blood, cultured in vitro, taken after SARS-CoV-2 vaccination. The TCR originated in a human donor who had recovered from COVID-19. The CDR3, as DNA: TGTGCCAGCAGCCCGACAGGGGAGTACACCGGGGAGCTGTTTTTT. It yields the protein CASSPTGEYTGELFF.